The clone carrying this T cell receptor (beta chain) was seen ten or more times. Antigen unknown. Template-switch 5'RACE cDNA synthesis added a 10-nucleotide unique molecular identifier. Every sequencing run gave over 200 million TCR-beta sequences, taken from 15-18 subjects. TCRdb independently ran MiXCR on the 5' RACE reads; one entry per CDR3 protein. The sample has 20,000 to 25,000 distinct CDR3 sequences, roughly 6.3% seen once. Trimming removed 0 bases at V and 4 bases at J, with 10 bases between. Germline CDR1 and CDR2: SGHRS and YFSETQ. This CDR3 has 14 amino acids. The sample comes from a study of neurological immune-mediated disorders. Study-wide findings and caveats: Private repertoires in all groups were suggested by the absence of shared CDR3 amino acid sequences among expanded clones across subjects.

The chain employs TRBV5-1 and TRBJ2-5; perhaps D is TRBD1 or TRBD2 (5 bases each). This sequence was found in a woman between 40 and 55 years old in good health. Sequencing was done on a sample of PBMCs. In nucleotides, the CDR3 is TGCGCCAGCAGCTTGGGAGGGGTCGGAGAGACCCAGTACTTC. Translation gives CASSLGGVGETQYF.